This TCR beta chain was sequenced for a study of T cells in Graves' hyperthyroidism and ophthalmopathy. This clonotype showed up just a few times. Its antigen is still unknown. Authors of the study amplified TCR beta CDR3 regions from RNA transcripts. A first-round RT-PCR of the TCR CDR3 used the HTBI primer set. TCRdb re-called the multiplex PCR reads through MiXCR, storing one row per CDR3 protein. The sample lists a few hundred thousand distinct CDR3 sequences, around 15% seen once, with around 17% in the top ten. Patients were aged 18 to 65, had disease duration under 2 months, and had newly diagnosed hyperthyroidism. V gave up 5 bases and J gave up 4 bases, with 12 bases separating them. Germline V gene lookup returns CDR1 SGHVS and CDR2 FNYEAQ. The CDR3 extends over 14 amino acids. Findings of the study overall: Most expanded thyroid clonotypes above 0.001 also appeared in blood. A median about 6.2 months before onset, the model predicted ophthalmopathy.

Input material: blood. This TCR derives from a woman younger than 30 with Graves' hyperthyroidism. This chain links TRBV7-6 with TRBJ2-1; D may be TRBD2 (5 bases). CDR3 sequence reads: CASSPEEVYNEQFF. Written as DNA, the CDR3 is TGTGCCAGCAGCCCAGAGGAGGTTTACAATGAGCAGTTCTTC. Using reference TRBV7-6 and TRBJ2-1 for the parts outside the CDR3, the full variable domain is GAGVSQSPRYKVTKRGQDVALRCDPISGHVSLYWYRQALGQGPEFLTYFNYEAQQDKSGLPNDRFSAERPEGSISTLTIQRTEQRDSAMYRCASSPEEVYNEQFFGPGTRLTVL.